The rows below give T cell receptor beta chains drawn from one sample of a study of cytomegalovirus exposure and HLA in healthy donors. This table comes from immunoSEQ multiplex PCR, and its TCRdb copy is limited to in-frame clones, with some not included. This sample has 110,000 to 150,000 clones, with 76% found just once. Sequencing used PBMCs. Receptors were obtained from a woman aged 40 to 55 in good health and CMV-seronegative. The CDR3 runs from the conserved cysteine through the conserved F or W. The D gene is left open where the match is weak. Rows may omit the clone size; those that give it use once, few, many or a size class.

d_call	j_call	clone_size	v_call	cdr3_nt	cdr3_aa
TRBD1	TRBJ2-7	once	TRBV11-2	TGTGCCAGCAGCTTTACAACCGGGACAGGTTACGAGCAGTACTTC	CASSFTTGTGYEQYF
-	TRBJ2-7	-	TRBV11-2	TGTGCCAGCACCCGAGTGGGAGGTGACGGTAGGGCCGAGCAGTACTTC	CASTRVGGDGRAEQYF
-	TRBJ2-1	few	TRBV4-2	TGTGCCAGCAGCCCTCAGGCACTAGGAACATCCAATGAGCAGTTCTTC	CASSPQALGTSNEQFF
-	TRBJ1-2	few	TRBV5-1	TGCGCCAGCAGCTTGGGACTAACTCGGGACTATGGCTACACCTTC	CASSLGLTRDYGYTF
-	TRBJ1-2	-	TRBV11-2	TGTGCCAGCAGCCCTATCGGGGTCGGCCCATATGGCTACACCTTC	CASSPIGVGPYGYTF
-	TRBJ2-2	-	TRBV5-1	TGCGCCAGCAGTTCGGACAGTCACACCGGGGAGCTGTTTTTT	CASSSDSHTGELFF
TRBD1	TRBJ1-1	-	TRBV30	TGTGCCTGGAGTCCTACAGGGGGTACTGAAGCTTTCTTT	CAWSPTGGTEAFF
-	TRBJ1-5	-	TRBV2	TGTGCCAGCAGTTCAGGGTTGAGCAATCAGCCCCAGCATTTT	CASSSGLSNQPQHF
-	TRBJ2-5	-	TRBV4-1	TGCGCCAGCAGCCAAACGGGATCCCTAGGGGAGACCCAGTACTTC	CASSQTGSLGETQYF
-	TRBJ1-3	-	TRBV6-6	TGTGCCAGCAGTGACGGTTGGGGGCCCATATATTTT	CASSDGWGPIYF
TRBD1	TRBJ2-7	-	TRBV7-9	TGTGCCAGCAGCCCCCCGGGACAGGGGGTTGAATGGAGCGAGCAGTACTTC	CASSPPGQGVEWSEQYF
-	TRBJ1-2	-	TRBV6-1	TGTGCCAGCAAGATGAGACAGCCATCGGATGGCTACACCTTC	CASKMRQPSDGYTF
-	TRBJ1-1	-	TRBV20-1	TGCAGTGCTAGAGCCCTTGAAGCTTTCTTT	CSARALEAFF
TRBD1	TRBJ1-1	few	TRBV5-1	TGCGCCAGCACCGAGGACTTGACAGGGGGGATGAACACTGAAGCTTTCTTT	CASTEDLTGGMNTEAFF
TRBD1	TRBJ2-7	-	TRBV29-1	TGCAGCGTTGCTTTGAGGTCAGGGGGTTCCTACGAGCAGTACTTC	CSVALRSGGSYEQYF
TRBD1	TRBJ1-6	-	TRBV28	TGTGCCAGCAGACCCTACAGGGGGGAAGGGTCACCCCTCCACTTT	CASRPYRGEGSPLHF
-	TRBJ1-2	-	TRBV10-3	TGTGCCATCAGTGAGGCCGGGGAGAATGGCTACACCTTC	CAISEAGENGYTF
-	TRBJ2-1	-	TRBV6-1	TGTGCCAGCAGCGAGGGTATAGGCTCCTACAATGAGCAGTTCTTC	CASSEGIGSYNEQFF
-	TRBJ1-6	-	TRBV6-1	TGTGCCAGCAGGCAGGGAAATTCACCCCTCCACTTT	CASRQGNSPLHF
-	TRBJ1-1	-	TRBV28	TGTGCCCTAACGGGGGAGGGTGGTGAAGCTTTCTTT	CALTGEGGEAFF
TRBD1	TRBJ2-7	-	TRBV7-9	TGTGCCAGCAGCTTAGGGACAGGCACTGGGGATCCCTACGAGCAGTACTTC	CASSLGTGTGDPYEQYF
TRBD1	TRBJ1-1	once	TRBV5-4	TGTGCCAGCAGCCGAGGGGACAGGGCCCGGACTGAAGCTTTCTTT	CASSRGDRARTEAFF
-	TRBJ2-1	-	TRBV5-1	TGCGCCAGCAGCCTCATAGGACAGAACAATGAGCAGTTCTTC	CASSLIGQNNEQFF
-	TRBJ1-1	few	TRBV18	TGTGCCAGCTCACCATTCGTCCCGGGACTCGAGAACACTGAAGCTTTCTTT	CASSPFVPGLENTEAFF
-	TRBJ1-2	once	TRBV29-1	TGCAGCGTCTTGGGGGGATATGGCTACACCTTC	CSVLGGYGYTF
-	TRBJ1-2	-	TRBV30	TGTGCCTGGACCGACACCTCAGCTAACTATGGCTACACCTTC	CAWTDTSANYGYTF
-	TRBJ1-3	many	TRBV13	TGTGCCAGCAGCTTAAGCGGGTTGGTGGGAAACACCATATATTTT	CASSLSGLVGNTIYF
-	TRBJ1-2	-	TRBV6-5	TGTGCCAGCATGGGACATTACTATGGCTACACCTTC	CASMGHYYGYTF
TRBD2	TRBJ2-7	-	TRBV2	TGTGCCAGCAGATTGACTGGGCTAGCGGGGGGGAACTACTCCTACGAGCAGTACTTC	CASRLTGLAGGNYSYEQYF
TRBD1	TRBJ1-5	-	TRBV28	TGTGCCAGCGGTACAGGGGGATATAGCAATCAGCCCCAGCATTTT	CASGTGGYSNQPQHF
-	TRBJ2-3	-	TRBV4-1	TGCGCCAGCAGCCAAGGGCGCTGGGGACTCACTCAAGATACGCAGTATTTT	CASSQGRWGLTQDTQYF
-	TRBJ2-7	-	TRBV7-9	TGTTCCAGCAGCTTTGAACAGGGAGGGTTGTACTTC	CSSSFEQGGLYF
-	TRBJ2-7	-	TRBV27	TGTGCCAGCAGTTTAAGTTCCGGGTTCCCCTACGAGCAGTACTTC	CASSLSSGFPYEQYF
TRBD1	TRBJ2-7	-	TRBV5-1	TGCGCCAGCAGCTCACAGGGGGGAGCCTACGAGCAGTACTTC	CASSSQGGAYEQYF
TRBD2	TRBJ2-2	-	TRBV7-8	TGTGCCAGCAGCCGGAAGCGGGAGCAATTTATCGGGGAGCTGTTTTTT	CASSRKREQFIGELFF
TRBD1	TRBJ2-7	-	TRBV10-2	TGCGCCAGCAGTGGAGGGACAGGGCCAATCGGCCACGAGCAGTACTTC	CASSGGTGPIGHEQYF
TRBD1	TRBJ1-6	-	TRBV7-6	TGTGCCAGCAGCTACAGAGGACAGGGGAGGGGTTCACCCCTCCACTTT	CASSYRGQGRGSPLHF
-	TRBJ1-2	-	TRBV6-1	TGTGCCAGCAGTGAAGGGCCACAGTATGGCTACACCTTC	CASSEGPQYGYTF
TRBD1	TRBJ1-2	-	TRBV2	TGTGCCAGCAGTGAAGCGCTTCCTTCGGGACAGGGGTTCTATGGCTACACCTTC	CASSEALPSGQGFYGYTF
-	TRBJ2-3	-	TRBV1	TGCACCAGCAGCCCCCCAAGTTTTTTAGCGGGGGGACCAGATACGCAGTATTTT	CTSSPPSFLAGGPDTQYF